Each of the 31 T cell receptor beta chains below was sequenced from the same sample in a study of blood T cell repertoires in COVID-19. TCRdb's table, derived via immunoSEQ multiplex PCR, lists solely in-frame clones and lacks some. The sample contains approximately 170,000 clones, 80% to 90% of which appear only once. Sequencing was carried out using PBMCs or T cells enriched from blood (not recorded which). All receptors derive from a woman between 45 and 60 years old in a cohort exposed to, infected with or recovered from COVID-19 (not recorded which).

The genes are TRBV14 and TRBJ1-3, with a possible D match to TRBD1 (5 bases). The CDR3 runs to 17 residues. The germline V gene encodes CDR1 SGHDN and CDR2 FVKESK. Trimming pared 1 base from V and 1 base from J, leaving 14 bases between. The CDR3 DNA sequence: TGTGCCAGCAGCCAAGCCAGGGCTTTAAGTTCTGGAAACACCATATATTTT. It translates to CASSQARALSSGNTIYF.

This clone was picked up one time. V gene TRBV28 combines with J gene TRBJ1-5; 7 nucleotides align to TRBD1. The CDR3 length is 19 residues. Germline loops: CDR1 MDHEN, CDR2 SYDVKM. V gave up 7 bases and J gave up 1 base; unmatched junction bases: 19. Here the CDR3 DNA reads TGTGCCAGCACCACGAATAGGAGGGGGCAGGTGGGGAGCAATCAGCCCCAGCATTTT. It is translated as CASTTNRRGQVGSNQPQHF.

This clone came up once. CDR3 sequence (DNA): TGTGCCAGCACTAAGGGACTAGCCACCTACGAGCAGTACTTC. Translated, it gives CASTKGLATYEQYF. This chain links TRBV6-5 with TRBJ2-7, with TRBD2 matching 9 bases. CDR3 length: 14 residues. Germline CDR1 is MNHEY and CDR2 is SVGAGI. The J segment lost 2 bases and the V segment lost 7 bases, leaving 6 bases of the junction unmatched.

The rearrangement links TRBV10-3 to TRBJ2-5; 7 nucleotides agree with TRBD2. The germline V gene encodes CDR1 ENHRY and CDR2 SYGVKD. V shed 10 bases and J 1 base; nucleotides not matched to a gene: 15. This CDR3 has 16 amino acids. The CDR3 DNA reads TGTGCCACCGCCTTCCAGGGCCCTAGCGGCCAAGAGACCCAGTACTTC. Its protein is CATAFQGPSGQETQYF.

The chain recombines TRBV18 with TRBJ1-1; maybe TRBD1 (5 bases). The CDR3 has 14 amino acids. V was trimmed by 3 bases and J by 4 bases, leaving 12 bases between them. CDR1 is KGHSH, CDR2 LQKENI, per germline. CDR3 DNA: TGTGCCAGCTCACCTGGACAATCCAGCACTGAAGCTTTCTTT. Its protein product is CASSPGQSSTEAFF. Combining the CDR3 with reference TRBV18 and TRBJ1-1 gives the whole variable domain NAGVMQNPRHLVRRRGQEARLRCSPMKGHSHVYWYRQLPEEGLKFMVYLQKENIIDESGMPKERFSAEFPKEGPSILRIQQVVRGDSAAYFCASSPGQSSTEAFFGQGTRLTVV.

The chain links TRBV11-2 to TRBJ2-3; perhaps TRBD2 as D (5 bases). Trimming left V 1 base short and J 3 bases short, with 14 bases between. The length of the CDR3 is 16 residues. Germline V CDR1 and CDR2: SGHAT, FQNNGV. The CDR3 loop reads CASSLGQDSYTDTQYF. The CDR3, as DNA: TGTGCCAGCAGCTTAGGTCAGGACTCTTATACAGATACGCAGTATTTT.

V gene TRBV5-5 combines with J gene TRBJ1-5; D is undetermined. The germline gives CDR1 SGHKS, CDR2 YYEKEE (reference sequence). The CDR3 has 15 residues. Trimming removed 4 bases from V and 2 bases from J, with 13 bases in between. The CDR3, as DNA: TGTGCCAGCAGCCCCGCCTGGGGAGGCAATCAGCCCCAGCATTTT. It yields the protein CASSPAWGGNQPQHF.

This chain's CDR3 is CASRPRGLAGATNTGELFF. DNA of the CDR3: TGTGCCAGCAGACCTAGGGGCCTAGCGGGGGCCACGAACACCGGGGAGCTGTTTTTT. The V and J genes are TRBV7-9 and TRBJ2-2, with TRBD2 identical over 10 bases. The germline V gene has CDR1 SEHNR and CDR2 FQNEAQ (reference sequence). CDR3 size: 19 residues. J lost 0 bases, V lost 6 bases, and 13 bases had no gene match.

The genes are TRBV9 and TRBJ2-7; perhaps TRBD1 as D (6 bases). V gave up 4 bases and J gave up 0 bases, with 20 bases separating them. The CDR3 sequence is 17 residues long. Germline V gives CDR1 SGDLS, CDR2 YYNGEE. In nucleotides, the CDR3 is TGTGCCAGCAGCCCCTACCCCGGGACACAAAGCTCCTACGAGCAGTACTTC. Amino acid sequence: CASSPYPGTQSSYEQYF. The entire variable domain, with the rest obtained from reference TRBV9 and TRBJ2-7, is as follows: DSGVTQTPKHLITATGQRVTLRCSPRSGDLSVYWYQQSLDQGLQFLIQYYNGEERAKGNILERFSAQQFPDLHSELNLSSLELGDSALYFCASSPYPGTQSSYEQYFGPGTRLTVT.

The CDR3 DNA sequence: TGCAGCGCTAGGCAGCAGGGGAAGGAAAAACTGTTTTTT. This codes for CSARQQGKEKLFF. This chain uses TRBV29-1 with TRBJ1-4; D possibly corresponds to TRBD1 (6 bases). The V and J ends lost 7 bases and 8 bases respectively, with 17 bases between them. Germline loops: CDR1 SQVTM, CDR2 ANQGSEA. CDR3 length: 13 amino acids.

In DNA, the CDR3 is TGTGCCAGCAGTCAAAAGAAAGGACTAGCGGGAAACAATGAGCAGTTCTTC. The encoded protein is CASSQKKGLAGNNEQFF. This chain joins TRBV27 and TRBJ2-1; 12 bases agree with TRBD2. This CDR3 has 17 amino acids. Germline loops: CDR1 MNHEY, CDR2 SMNVEV (reference sequence). V lost 5 bases, J lost 5 bases, and 10 bases stayed unmatched.

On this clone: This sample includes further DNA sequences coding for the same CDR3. CDR3 sequence (DNA): TGTGCCAGCAGTTTATTACGGGAGAACACTGAAGCTTTCTTT. Translating gives CASSLLRENTEAFF. The chain has TRBV27 and TRBJ1-1; D gene ambiguous. This CDR3 region has 14 residues. Trimming removed 1 base at V and 1 base at J, with 7 bases between. Germline CDR1 and CDR2: MNHEY and SMNVEV (reference sequence).

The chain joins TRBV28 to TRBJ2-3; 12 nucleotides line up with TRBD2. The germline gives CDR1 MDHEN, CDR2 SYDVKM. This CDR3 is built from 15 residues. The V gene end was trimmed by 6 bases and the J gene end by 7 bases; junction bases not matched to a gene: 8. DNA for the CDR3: TGTGCCAGCAGGTTGGCTAGCGGGGGGGAAAATACGCAGTATTTT. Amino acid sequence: CASRLASGGENTQYF.

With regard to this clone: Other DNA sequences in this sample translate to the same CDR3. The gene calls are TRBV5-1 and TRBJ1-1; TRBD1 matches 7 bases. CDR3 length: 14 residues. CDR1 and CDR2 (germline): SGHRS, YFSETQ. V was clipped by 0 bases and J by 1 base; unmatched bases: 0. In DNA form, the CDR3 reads TGCGCCAGCAGCTTGGGGGACAGGAACACTGAAGCTTTCTTT. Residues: CASSLGDRNTEAFF.

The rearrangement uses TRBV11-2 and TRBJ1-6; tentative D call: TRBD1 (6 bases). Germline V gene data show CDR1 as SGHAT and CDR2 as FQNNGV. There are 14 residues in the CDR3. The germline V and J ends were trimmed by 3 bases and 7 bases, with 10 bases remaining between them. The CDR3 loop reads CASSLDSKNSPLHF. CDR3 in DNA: TGTGCCAGCAGCTTGGACAGTAAGAATTCACCCCTCCACTTT.

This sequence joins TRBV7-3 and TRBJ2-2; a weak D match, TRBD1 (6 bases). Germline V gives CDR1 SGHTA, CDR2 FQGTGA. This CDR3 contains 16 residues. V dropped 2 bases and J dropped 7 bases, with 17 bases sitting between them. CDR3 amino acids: CASSLRQGPGYGELFF. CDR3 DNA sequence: TGTGCCAGCAGCTTACGGCAGGGGCCCGGCTACGGGGAGCTGTTTTTT. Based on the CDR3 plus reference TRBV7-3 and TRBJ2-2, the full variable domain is GAGVSQTPSNKVTEKGKYVELRCDPISGHTALYWYRQSLGQGPEFLIYFQGTGAADDSGLPNDRFFAVRPEGSVSTLKIQRTERGDSAVYLCASSLRQGPGYGELFFGEGSRLTVL.

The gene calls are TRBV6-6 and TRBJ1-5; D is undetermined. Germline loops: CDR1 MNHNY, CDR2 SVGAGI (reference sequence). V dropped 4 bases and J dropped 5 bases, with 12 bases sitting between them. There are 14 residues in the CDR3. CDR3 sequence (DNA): TGTGCCAGCAGTTTGGCCAGAGGCGATCAGCCCCAGCATTTT. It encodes CASSLARGDQPQHF.

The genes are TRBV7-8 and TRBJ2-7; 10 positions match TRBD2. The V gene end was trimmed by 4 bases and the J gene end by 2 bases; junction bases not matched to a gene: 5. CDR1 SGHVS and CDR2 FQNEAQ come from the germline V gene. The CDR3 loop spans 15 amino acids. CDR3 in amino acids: CASSSWTSGTYEQYF. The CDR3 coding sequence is TGTGCCAGCAGCTCTTGGACTAGCGGAACCTACGAGCAGTACTTC. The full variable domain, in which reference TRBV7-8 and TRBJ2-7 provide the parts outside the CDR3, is GAGVSQSPRYKVAKRGQDVALRCDPISGHVSLFWYQQALGQGPEFLTYFQNEAQLDKSGLPSDRFFAERPEGSVSTLKIQRTQQEDSAVYLCASSSWTSGTYEQYFGPGTRLTVT.

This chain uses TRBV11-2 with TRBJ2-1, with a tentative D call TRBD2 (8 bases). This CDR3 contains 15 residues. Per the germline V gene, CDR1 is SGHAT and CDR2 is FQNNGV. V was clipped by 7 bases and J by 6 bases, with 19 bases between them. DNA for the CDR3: TGTGCCAGCACCCGAAGGGGGCTAGCGGGCAATGAGCAGTTCTTC. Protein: CASTRRGLAGNEQFF.

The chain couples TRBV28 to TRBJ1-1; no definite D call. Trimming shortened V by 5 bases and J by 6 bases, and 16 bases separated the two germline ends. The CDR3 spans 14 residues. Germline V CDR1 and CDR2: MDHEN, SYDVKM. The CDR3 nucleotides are TGTGCCAGCAGTACCCCCGGGAGCATTCCTGAAGCTTTCTTT. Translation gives CASSTPGSIPEAFF. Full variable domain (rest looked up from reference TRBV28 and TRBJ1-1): DVKVTQSSRYLVKRTGEKVFLECVQDMDHENMFWYRQDPGLGLRLIYFSYDVKMKEKGDIPEGYSVSREKKERFSLILESASTNQTSMYLCASSTPGSIPEAFFGQGTRLTVV.

This CDR3 is CASSIRRGYSYEQYF. Written as DNA, the CDR3 is TGTGCCAGTAGTATACGCAGGGGGTACTCCTACGAGCAGTACTTC. The chain has TRBV19 and TRBJ2-7; 7 bases fit TRBD1. Germline V lookup: CDR1 LNHDA, CDR2 SQIVND (reference sequence). Trimming at V came to 2 bases and at J to 0 bases, leaving 4 bases not matched to a gene. The CDR3 has 15 residues.

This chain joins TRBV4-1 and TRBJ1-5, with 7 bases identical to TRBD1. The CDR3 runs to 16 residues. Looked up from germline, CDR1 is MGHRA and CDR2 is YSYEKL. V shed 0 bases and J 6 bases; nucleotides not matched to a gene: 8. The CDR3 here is CASSQEKQGRFQPQHF. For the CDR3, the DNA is TGCGCCAGCAGCCAAGAAAAACAGGGGCGCTTTCAGCCCCAGCATTTT.

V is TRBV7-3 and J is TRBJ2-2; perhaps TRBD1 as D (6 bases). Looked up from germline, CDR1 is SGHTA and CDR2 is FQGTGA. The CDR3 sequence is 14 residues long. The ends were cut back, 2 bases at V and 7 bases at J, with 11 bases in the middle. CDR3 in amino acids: CASSLLGAGGELFF. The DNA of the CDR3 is TGTGCCAGCAGCTTATTGGGGGCCGGCGGGGAGCTGTTTTTT.

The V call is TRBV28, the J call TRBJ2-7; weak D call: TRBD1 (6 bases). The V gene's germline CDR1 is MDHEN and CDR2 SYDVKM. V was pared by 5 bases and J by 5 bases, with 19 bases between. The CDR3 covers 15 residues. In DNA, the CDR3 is TGTGCCAGCAGTCCCCCGGGCCAGGGGTATCACGAGCAGTACTTC. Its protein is CASSPPGQGYHEQYF.

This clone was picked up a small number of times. In DNA form, the CDR3 reads TGTGCCACCAGCAGAGATGGTCAGGGCGTGGGCTCCATTAAGCAGTACTTC. It encodes CATSRDGQGVGSIKQYF. This chain uses TRBV15 with TRBJ2-7; possibly TRBD1 for D (5 bases). V lost 0 bases to trimming and J lost 8 bases, with 23 bases between them. This CDR3 has 17 amino acids. Germline V gene sequence: CDR1 LNHNV, CDR2 YYDKDF (reference sequence).

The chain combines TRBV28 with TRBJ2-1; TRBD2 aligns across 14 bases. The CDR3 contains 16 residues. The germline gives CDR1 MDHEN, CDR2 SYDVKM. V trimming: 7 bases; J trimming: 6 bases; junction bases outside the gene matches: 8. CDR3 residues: CASIGGLAGESNEQFF. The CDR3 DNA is TGTGCCAGCATTGGGGGACTAGCGGGAGAGAGCAATGAGCAGTTCTTC. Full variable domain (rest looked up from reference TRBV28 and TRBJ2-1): DVKVTQSSRYLVKRTGEKVFLECVQDMDHENMFWYRQDPGLGLRLIYFSYDVKMKEKGDIPEGYSVSREKKERFSLILESASTNQTSMYLCASIGGLAGESNEQFFGPGTRLTVL.

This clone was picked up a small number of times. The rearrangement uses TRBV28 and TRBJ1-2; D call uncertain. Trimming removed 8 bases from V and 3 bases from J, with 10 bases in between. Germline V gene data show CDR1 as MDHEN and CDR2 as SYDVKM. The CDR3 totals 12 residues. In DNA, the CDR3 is TGTGCCAGCGGAGACCCTTACTATGGCTACACCTTC. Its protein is CASGDPYYGYTF.

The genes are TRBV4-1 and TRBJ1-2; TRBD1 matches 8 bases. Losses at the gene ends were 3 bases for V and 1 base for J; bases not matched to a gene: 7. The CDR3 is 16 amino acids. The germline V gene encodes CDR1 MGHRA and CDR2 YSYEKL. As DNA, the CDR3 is TGCGCCAGCAGCCAGGCCGGGACAGGAATTAACTATGGCTACACCTTC. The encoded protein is CASSQAGTGINYGYTF.

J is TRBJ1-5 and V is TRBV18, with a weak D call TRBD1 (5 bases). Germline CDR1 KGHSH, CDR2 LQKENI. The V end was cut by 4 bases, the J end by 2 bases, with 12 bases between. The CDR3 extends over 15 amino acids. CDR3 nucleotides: TGTGCCAGCTCACGGGAAGGGGCCCGCAATCAGCCCCAGCATTTT. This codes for CASSREGARNQPQHF.

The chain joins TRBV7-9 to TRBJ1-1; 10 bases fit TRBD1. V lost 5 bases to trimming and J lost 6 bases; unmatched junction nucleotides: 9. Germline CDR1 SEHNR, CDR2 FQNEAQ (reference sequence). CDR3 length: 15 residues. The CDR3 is CASSPQGTGDSEAFF. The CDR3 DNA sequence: TGTGCCAGCAGCCCCCAGGGGACAGGGGATTCTGAAGCTTTCTTT.

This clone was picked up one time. DNA of the CDR3: TGCAGCGGGCGGGACGAATCCTACGAGCAGTACTTC. Translated, it gives CSGRDESYEQYF. V usage is TRBV29-1 and J usage is TRBJ2-7; weak D call: TRBD2 (6 bases). Germline lookup yields CDR1 SQVTM and CDR2 ANQGSEA. This CDR3 has 12 amino acids. V lost 7 bases, J lost 1 base, and 11 bases lay in between.